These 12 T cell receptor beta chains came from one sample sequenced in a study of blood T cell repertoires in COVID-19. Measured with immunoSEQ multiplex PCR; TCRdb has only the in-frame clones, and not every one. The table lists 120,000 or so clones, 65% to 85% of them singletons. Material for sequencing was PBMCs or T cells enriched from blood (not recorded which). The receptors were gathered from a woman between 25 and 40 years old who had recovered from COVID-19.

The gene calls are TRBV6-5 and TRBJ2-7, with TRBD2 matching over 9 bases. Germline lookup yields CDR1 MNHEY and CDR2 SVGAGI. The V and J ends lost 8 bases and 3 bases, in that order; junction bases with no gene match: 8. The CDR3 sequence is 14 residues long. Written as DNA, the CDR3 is TGTGCCAGCCACACCGGGACTAGCTACTACGAGCAGTACTTC. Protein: CASHTGTSYYEQYF.

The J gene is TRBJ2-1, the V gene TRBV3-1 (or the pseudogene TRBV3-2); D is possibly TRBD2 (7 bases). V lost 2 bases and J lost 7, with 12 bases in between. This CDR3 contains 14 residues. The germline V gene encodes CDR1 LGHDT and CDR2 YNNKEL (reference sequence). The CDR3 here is CASSQHGGANEQFF. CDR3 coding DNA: TGTGCCAGCAGCCAACATGGGGGGGCGAATGAGCAGTTCTTC.

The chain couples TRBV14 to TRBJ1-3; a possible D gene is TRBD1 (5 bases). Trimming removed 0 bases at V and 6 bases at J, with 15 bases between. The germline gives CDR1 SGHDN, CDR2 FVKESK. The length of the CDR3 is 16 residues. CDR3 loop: CASSQEWNTGKNTIYF. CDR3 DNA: TGTGCCAGCAGCCAAGAGTGGAACACAGGTAAAAACACCATATATTTT.

Here the CDR3 DNA reads TGTGCCAGCAGCTTCCGCGGACTATACGAGCAGTACTTC. Its translation: CASSFRGLYEQYF. The chain employs TRBV7-2 and TRBJ2-7, with D possibly being TRBD2 (6 bases). CDR1 is SGHTA, CDR2 FQGNSA, per germline. Trimming left V 3 bases short and J 4 bases short, with 10 bases between. The CDR3 sequence is 13 residues long.

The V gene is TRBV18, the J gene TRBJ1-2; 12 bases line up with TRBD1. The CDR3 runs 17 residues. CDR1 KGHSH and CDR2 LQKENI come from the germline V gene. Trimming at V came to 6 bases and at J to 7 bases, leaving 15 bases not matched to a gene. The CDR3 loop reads CASSSIQAGQGAFGYTF. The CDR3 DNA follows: TGTGCCAGCTCCTCGATCCAAGCGGGACAGGGGGCTTTTGGCTACACCTTC.

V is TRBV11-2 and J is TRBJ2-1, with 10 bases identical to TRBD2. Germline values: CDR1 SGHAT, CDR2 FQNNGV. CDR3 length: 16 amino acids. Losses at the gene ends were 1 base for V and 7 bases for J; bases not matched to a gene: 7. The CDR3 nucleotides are TGTGCCAGCAGCTTAGTCAGCGGGAGGGCGGGTAATGAGCAGTTCTTC. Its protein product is CASSLVSGRAGNEQFF.

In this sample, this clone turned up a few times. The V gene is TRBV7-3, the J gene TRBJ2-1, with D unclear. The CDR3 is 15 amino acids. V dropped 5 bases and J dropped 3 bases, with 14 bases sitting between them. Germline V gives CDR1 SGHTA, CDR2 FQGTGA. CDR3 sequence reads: CASSPTDQDYNEQFF. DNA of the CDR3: TGTGCCAGCAGCCCCACCGACCAGGACTACAATGAGCAGTTCTTC.

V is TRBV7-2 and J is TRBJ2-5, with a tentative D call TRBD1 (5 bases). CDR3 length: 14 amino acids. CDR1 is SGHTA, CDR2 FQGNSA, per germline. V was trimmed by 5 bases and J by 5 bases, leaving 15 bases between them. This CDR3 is CASSTTRVWETQYF. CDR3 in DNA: TGTGCCAGCAGCACGACCAGGGTTTGGGAGACCCAGTACTTC.

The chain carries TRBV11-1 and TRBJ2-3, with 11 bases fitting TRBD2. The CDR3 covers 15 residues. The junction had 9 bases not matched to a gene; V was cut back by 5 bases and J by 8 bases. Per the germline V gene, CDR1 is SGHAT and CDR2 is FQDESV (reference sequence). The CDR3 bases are TGTGCCAGCAGCCTTAGCGGGAGGGCCTTTAGTACGCAGTATTTT. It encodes CASSLSGRAFSTQYF.

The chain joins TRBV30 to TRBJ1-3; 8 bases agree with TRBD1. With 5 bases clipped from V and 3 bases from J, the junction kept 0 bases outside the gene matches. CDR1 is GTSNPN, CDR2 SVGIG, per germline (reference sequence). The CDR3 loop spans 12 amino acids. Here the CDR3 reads CAWGQGGNTIYF. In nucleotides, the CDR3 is TGTGCCTGGGGACAGGGTGGAAACACCATATATTTT.

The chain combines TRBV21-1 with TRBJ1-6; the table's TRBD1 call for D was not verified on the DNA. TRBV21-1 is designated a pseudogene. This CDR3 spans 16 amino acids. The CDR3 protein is CASSDSVQGAVSPLHF. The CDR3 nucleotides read TGTGCCAGCAGCGACTCAGTACAGGGGGCCGTTTCACCCCTCCACTTT.

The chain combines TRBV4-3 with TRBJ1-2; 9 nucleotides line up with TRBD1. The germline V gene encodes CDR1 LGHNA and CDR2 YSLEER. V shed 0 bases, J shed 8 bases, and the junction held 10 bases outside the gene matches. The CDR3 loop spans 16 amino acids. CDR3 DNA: TGCGCCAGCAGCCAAGATAATACAGGGGGCAGTGGGGGCTACACCTTC. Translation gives CASSQDNTGGSGGYTF.